Following are 23 T cell receptor beta chains from one sample sequenced in a study of T-cell reconstitution after alpha-beta-depleted transplantation in children. Unique molecular identifiers were used to barcode this TCRbeta library. TCRdb re-analysed the PCR reads in MiXCR, keeping a single row per CDR3 protein. Of around 340,000 distinct CDR3 sequences in the sample, about an eighth were seen once. Specimen: PBMCs, collected from the stem cell graft. The receptor set was obtained from a human donor who donated a stem cell graft to a child with Fanconi anemia.

The gene calls are TRBV24-1 and TRBJ1-5; 10 bases match TRBD1. Germline CDR1 KGHDR, CDR2 SFDVKD. CDR3 size: 15 residues. V dropped 3 bases and J dropped 7; count of bases not matched to a gene: 5. The chain's CDR3 is CATSDDRGPGQPQHF. CDR3 DNA: TGTGCCACCAGTGATGACAGGGGGCCTGGCCAGCCCCAGCATTTT.

This sequence joins TRBV5-5 and TRBJ2-7; 9 nucleotides match TRBD1. Looked up from germline, CDR1 is SGHKS and CDR2 is YYEKEE (reference sequence). The J segment lost 6 bases and the V segment lost 2 bases, leaving 6 bases of the junction unmatched. The CDR3 has 14 amino acids. The CDR3 here is CASSFGTGGSEQYV. In nucleotides, the CDR3 is TGTGCCAGCAGCTTCGGAACAGGGGGCTCCGAGCAGTACGTC.

This clonotype was recorded a few times. The gene calls are TRBV5-1 and TRBJ2-7, with 9 bases that match TRBD1. Germline V gene data show CDR1 as SGHRS and CDR2 as YFSETQ. This CDR3 has 15 amino acids. V gave up 3 bases and J gave up 1 base; unmatched junction bases: 5. The CDR3 nucleotides read TGCGCCAGCAGCTGGGCGGGGACAGGGTCCTACGAGCAGTACTTC. This sequence encodes CASSWAGTGSYEQYF.

This clonotype was seen more than once but under ten times. J is TRBJ2-7 and V is TRBV12-3 or TRBV12-4, with 9 nucleotides matching TRBD1. The CDR3 has 13 residues. The V and J ends lost 7 bases and 3 bases, in that order; junction bases with no gene match: 4. CDR3 amino acids: CASTVTGGYEQYF. The CDR3 DNA is TGTGCCAGCACCGTGACAGGGGGCTACGAGCAGTACTTC.

Points on this clonotype: Being one base from a much bigger clone, this may be a read error. The gene calls are TRBV6-5 and TRBJ1-1; 10 nucleotides line up with TRBD1. This CDR3 has 17 amino acids. Per the germline V gene, CDR1 is MNHEY and CDR2 is SVGAGI. The CDR3 sequence is CASSYIGLGQGNSEAFF. In DNA form, the CDR3 reads TGTGCCAGCAGTTACATCGGTCTGGGACAGGGGAACAGTGAAGCTTTCTTT.

This rearrangement joins TRBV20-1 to TRBJ2-3, with TRBD2 identical over 10 bases. Germline V gives CDR1 DFQATT, CDR2 SNEGSKA (reference sequence). V shed 4 bases and J 6 bases; nucleotides not matched to a gene: 7. The CDR3 runs 14 residues. The CDR3 DNA sequence: TGCAGTGCTAAAGCGGGGGGGCCGCGGGATACGCAGTATTTT. It is translated as CSAKAGGPRDTQYF.

V and J are TRBV6-5 and TRBJ1-2; D possibly corresponds to TRBD1 (5 bases). The CDR3 has 16 amino acids. Germline V lookup: CDR1 MNHEY, CDR2 SVGAGI. The V and J ends lost 0 bases and 7 bases respectively, with 18 bases between them. CDR3 nucleotide sequence: TGTGCCAGCAGTTACTCGAGTAGGGGAGATGGCTTTGGCTACACCTTC. Amino acids: CASSYSSRGDGFGYTF.

Here the CDR3 DNA reads TGTGCCAGCAGCCCGCATGATTCGGGTTGGCAGTACTTC. Its translation is CASSPHDSGWQYF. The J gene is TRBJ2-7, the V gene TRBV7-9; D is unresolved. This CDR3 is built from 13 residues. Trimming shortened V by 5 bases and J by 9 bases, and 17 bases separated the two germline ends. Germline CDR1 reads SEHNR; CDR2 reads FQNEAQ (reference sequence).

The chain has TRBV5-1 and TRBJ2-7; TRBD2 might be the D (6 bases). The CDR3 covers 15 residues. Trimming pared 4 bases from V and 4 bases from J, leaving 18 bases between. The germline V gene has CDR1 SGHRS and CDR2 YFSETQ. In DNA, the CDR3 is TGCGCCAGCAGCCTGTTGGAGGGCAGGGCTTACGAGCAGTACTTC. As protein: CASSLLEGRAYEQYF.

The chain recombines TRBV5-1 with TRBJ2-1, with D perhaps being TRBD1 or TRBD2 (5 bases each). Trimming took off 4 bases at V and 2 bases at J, with 13 bases between the two ends. CDR1 and CDR2 (germline): SGHRS, YFSETQ. CDR3 length: 15 amino acids. The CDR3 region has the DNA TGCGCCAGCAGCCACGGGGACGGAGCCTACAATGAGCAGTTCTTC. Residues: CASSHGDGAYNEQFF.

This clonotype appeared many times. The chain couples TRBV29-1 to TRBJ1-1; the D gene is possibly TRBD1 (5 bases). From germline, CDR1 is SQVTM and CDR2 ANQGSEA. V lost 5 bases to trimming and J lost 3 bases, with 19 bases between them. This CDR3 has 15 amino acids. CDR3 loop: CSVTPGSGRDTEAFF. CDR3 DNA: TGCAGCGTTACACCGGGGTCAGGGAGGGACACTGAAGCTTTCTTT.

V usage is TRBV20-1 and J usage is TRBJ1-1, with 9 positions matching TRBD1. J lost 8 bases, V lost 0 bases, and 10 bases had no gene match. Germline V lookup: CDR1 DFQATT, CDR2 SNEGSKA (reference sequence). This CDR3 region has 15 residues. CDR3 loop: CSARDRLGTGLEAFF. For the CDR3, the DNA is TGCAGTGCTAGAGACCGACTCGGGACAGGGTTGGAAGCTTTCTTT.

The table lists this clonotype with a few counts. The chain is built from TRBV11-2 and TRBJ2-3; D not certain. Between the trimmed V and J ends, which lost 5 bases and 7 bases, there was a span of 4 bases. The germline CDR1 and CDR2 sequences are SGHAT and FQNNGV. The CDR3 covers 10 residues. CDR3 bases: TGTGCCAGCAGCGAGTATACGCAGTATTTT. This translates into CASSEYTQYF.

This clonotype has more than one count but fewer than ten. V is TRBV12-5 and J is TRBJ2-1; D is possibly TRBD2 (6 bases). The V end was cut by 3 bases, the J end by 9 bases, with 15 bases between. The CDR3 has 14 amino acids. Germline V gene data show CDR1 as LGHNT and CDR2 as FRNRAP. CDR3 in amino acids: CASGFQPGRGEQFF. Written as DNA, the CDR3 is TGTGCTAGTGGTTTCCAGCCCGGGAGAGGTGAGCAGTTCTTC.

In its sample, this clonotype was seen many times. The chain is built from TRBV11-2 and TRBJ2-1, with D perhaps matching TRBD2 (5 bases). The CDR3 has 18 amino acids. Trimming cost V 0 bases and J 4 bases, with 19 bases left between them. CDR1 and CDR2 from the germline V gene are SGHAT and FQNNGV. The CDR3 region is CASSLDLRRSGKYNEQFF. CDR3 DNA: TGTGCCAGCAGCTTAGATCTCCGCCGATCGGGGAAATACAATGAGCAGTTCTTC.

Turning to this clonotype: A much larger clone sits a single nucleotide away, making a read error possible. V usage is TRBV12-3 or TRBV12-4 and J usage is TRBJ1-6; perhaps TRBD1 as D (6 bases). The length of the CDR3 is 14 residues. V lost 10 bases and J 4 bases, leaving 14 bases between the germline ends. CDR3 amino acids: CATRLGQYNSPLHF. The CDR3 nucleotides are TGTGCCACCAGACTAGGACAGTATAATTCACCCCTCCACTTT.

In its sample, this clonotype was seen many times. The chain carries TRBV6-1 and TRBJ2-7; D is possibly TRBD1 (5 bases). Looked up from germline, CDR1 is MNHNS and CDR2 is SASEGT. V was trimmed by 6 bases and J by 3 bases, leaving 15 bases between them. The CDR3 loop spans 14 amino acids. CDR3 sequence reads: CASSEREGVYEQYV. In DNA form, the CDR3 reads TGTGCCAGCAGCGAAAGGGAAGGGGTCTACGAGCAGTACGTC.

This clonotype was counted only a few times. This chain uses TRBV29-1 with TRBJ2-3, with TRBD1 matching 7 bases. This CDR3 has 16 residues. Germline values: CDR1 SQVTM, CDR2 ANQGSEA. The J segment lost 3 bases and the V segment lost 7 bases, leaving 16 bases of the junction unmatched. DNA of the CDR3: TGCAGCGCCGTCCCGACAGGGAGAGTAGGGACAGATACGCAGTATTTT. This sequence encodes CSAVPTGRVGTDTQYF.

Only a few counts were recorded for this clonotype. The V call is TRBV7-6, the J call TRBJ2-3; D is ambiguous. The CDR3 covers 15 residues. The germline V and J ends were trimmed by 1 base and 1 base, with 9 bases remaining between them. Germline-derived CDR1 and CDR2 are SGHVS and FNYEAQ. The CDR3 here is CASSLVSDGTDTQYF. CDR3 nucleotides: TGTGCCAGCAGCTTAGTGTCTGACGGCACAGATACGCAGTATTTT.

The gene calls are TRBV27 and TRBJ1-2; D call uncertain. Deletions cut 10 bases from V and 11 bases from J, with 17 bases between. From germline, CDR1 is MNHEY and CDR2 SMNVEV (reference sequence). The CDR3 extends over 11 amino acids. This CDR3 reads CAISWTGGYTF. In DNA form, the CDR3 reads TGTGCCATCTCTTGGACCGGAGGTTACACCTTC.

The genes are TRBV6-1 and TRBJ2-5, with D possibly TRBD2 on 6 matching bases. The germline CDR1 and CDR2 sequences are MNHNS and SASEGT. The CDR3 is 13 amino acids. V lost 6 bases and J 5 bases, leaving 13 bases between the germline ends. CDR3: CASSGSRGETQYF. The CDR3 nucleotides are TGTGCCAGCAGCGGGTCTCGGGGGGAGACCCAGTACTTC.

The chain uses TRBV20-1 and TRBJ2-5, with D maybe TRBD2 (7 bases). V dropped 5 bases and J dropped 4 bases, with 20 bases sitting between them. Germline V gives CDR1 DFQATT, CDR2 SNEGSKA (reference sequence). The CDR3 is made up of 15 amino acids. The CDR3 loop reads CSAGNPYREGETQYF. The CDR3 DNA reads TGCAGTGCTGGCAACCCTTACAGGGAGGGAGAGACCCAGTACTTC.

At least ten counts were recorded for this clonotype. The chain is built from TRBV7-8 and TRBJ2-2; TRBD1 aligns across 9 bases. Unmatched junction bases numbered 5, after V lost 5 bases and J lost 4 bases. The CDR3 contains 15 residues. CDR1 is SGHVS, CDR2 FQNEAQ, per germline. CDR3 coding DNA: TGTGCCAGCAGCACGGGACAGGGAGGCACCGGGGAGCTGTTTTTT. This sequence encodes CASSTGQGGTGELFF.